A single sample gave rise to the 32 T cell receptor beta chains below, sequenced in a study of shared clonotypes between healthy human individuals. Cells designated naive CD8 were CD45RO-negative and were positively selected for CCR7, with terminally differentiated effector memory CD45RA+ cells excluded. The protocol was immunoSEQ multiplex PCR, while the TCRdb copy is restricted to in-frame clones and leaves out a portion. The sample has millions of clones; about 92% are singletons. Sequences were obtained from naive CD8+ T cells from PBMCs. The origin of the receptors is a man between 18 and 35 years old in good health. Some clones in this sample may be carry-over from other donors' samples.

This chain uses TRBV6-5 with TRBJ1-4; D may be TRBD1 (5 bases). Trimming shortened V by 7 bases and J by 6 bases, and 15 bases separated the two germline ends. CDR1 is MNHEY, CDR2 SVGAGI, per germline. This CDR3 has 14 residues. In DNA form, the CDR3 reads TGTGCCAGCATGGAGTGGGGCAGCGATGAAAAACTGTTTTTT. Protein sequence: CASMEWGSDEKLFF.

This sequence joins TRBV7-3 and TRBJ1-2; D possibly corresponds to TRBD1 (5 bases). This CDR3 has 13 amino acids. Trimming removed 2 bases from V and 6 bases from J, with 10 bases in between. Germline CDR1 is SGHTA and CDR2 is FQGTGA. The CDR3 DNA is TGTGCCAGCAGCTTAGGGGGGATCAATGGCTACACCTTC. It codes for CASSLGGINGYTF.

The chain has TRBV10-1 and TRBJ2-1, with TRBD2 identical over 12 bases. Per the germline V gene, CDR1 is WNHNN and CDR2 is SYGVQD (reference sequence). The CDR3 loop spans 17 amino acids. With V trimmed by 3 bases and J by 5 bases, 8 bases remained unmatched. CDR3 amino acids: CASSDRLAGAVDNEQFF. The CDR3 DNA sequence: TGCGCCAGCAGTGACCGACTAGCGGGAGCTGTAGACAATGAGCAGTTCTTC.

The rearrangement links TRBV13 to TRBJ2-7; TRBD2 is a possible D gene (5 bases). The V and J ends lost 6 bases and 3 bases respectively, with 9 bases between them. CDR1 and CDR2 from the germline V gene are PRHDT and FYEKMQ (reference sequence). This CDR3 contains 12 residues. CDR3 nucleotide sequence: TGTGCCAGCAGAGTAGAGGGCTACGAGCAGTACTTC. Translating it yields CASRVEGYEQYF.

The chain employs TRBV2 and TRBJ2-7, with D perhaps matching TRBD2 (6 bases). This CDR3 region has 15 residues. Trimming left V 2 bases short and J 5 bases short, with 16 bases between. Germline CDR1 SNHLY, CDR2 FYNNEI. This chain's CDR3 is CASSEPRTGDDEQYF. The CDR3 DNA reads as TGTGCCAGCAGTGAACCTAGGACGGGGGACGACGAGCAGTACTTC.

The chain joins TRBV9 to TRBJ1-5; possible D gene TRBD1, 6 bases. V was pared by 6 bases and J by 5 bases, with 15 bases between. Germline lookup yields CDR1 SGDLS and CDR2 YYNGEE. The CDR3 spans 14 residues. The CDR3 coding sequence is TGTGCCAGCAACCCGGGAGGGGGGGATCAGCCCCAGCATTTT. This translates into CASNPGGGDQPQHF.

V usage is TRBV28 and J usage is TRBJ2-6; perhaps D is TRBD1 or TRBD2 (6 bases each). This CDR3 is built from 17 residues. Between the trimmed V and J ends, which lost 1 base and 1 base, there was a span of 11 bases. Germline lookup yields CDR1 MDHEN and CDR2 SYDVKM. The CDR3 DNA sequence: TGTGCCAGCAGTTTATCGGGGGCGCCATCTGGGGCCAACGTCCTGACTTTC. It yields the protein CASSLSGAPSGANVLTF.

The chain combines TRBV5-4 with TRBJ2-7; 11 nucleotides match TRBD2. The CDR3 is 14 amino acids. J lost 3 bases, V lost 7 bases, and 6 bases had no gene match. In germline, CDR1 is SGHNT, CDR2 YYREEE (reference sequence). The CDR3 sequence: CASGGLAENYEQYF. CDR3 nucleotide sequence: TGTGCCAGCGGGGGACTAGCGGAAAACTACGAGCAGTACTTC.

J is TRBJ2-1 and V is TRBV10-1; 7 nucleotides agree with TRBD2. CDR3 length: 16 amino acids. Germline CDR1 is WNHNN and CDR2 is SYGVQD (reference sequence). The junction had 10 bases not matched to a gene; V was cut back by 6 bases and J by 2 bases. CDR3 protein: CASSESQRGPYNEQFF. The CDR3 DNA reads TGCGCCAGCAGCGAGAGTCAGCGGGGACCCTACAATGAGCAGTTCTTC.

The rearrangement uses TRBV7-9 and TRBJ2-5, with D perhaps TRBD1 or TRBD2 (6 bases each). Looked up from germline, CDR1 is SEHNR and CDR2 is FQNEAQ (reference sequence). The CDR3 totals 15 residues. The ends were cut back, 4 bases at V and 0 bases at J, with 12 bases in the middle. This CDR3 reads CASSSRRGHQETQYF. CDR3 DNA sequence: TGTGCCAGCAGCTCCCGCCGGGGGCACCAAGAGACCCAGTACTTC.

This chain links TRBV28 with TRBJ1-5, with 7 bases matching TRBD1. The CDR3 extends over 16 amino acids. With 6 bases clipped from V and 2 bases from J, the junction kept 10 bases outside the gene matches. Germline loops: CDR1 MDHEN, CDR2 SYDVKM. CDR3 loop: CASRHRGPGGNQPQHF. CDR3 sequence (DNA): TGTGCCAGCAGACACAGGGGACCAGGGGGCAATCAGCCCCAGCATTTT. The full variable domain, rest sourced from reference TRBV28 and TRBJ1-5, is DVKVTQSSRYLVKRTGEKVFLECVQDMDHENMFWYRQDPGLGLRLIYFSYDVKMKEKGDIPEGYSVSREKKERFSLILESASTNQTSMYLCASRHRGPGGNQPQHFGDGTRLSIL.

This clone was seen a single time. The chain couples TRBV4-1 to TRBJ2-5; a weak D match, TRBD2 (5 bases). The V end was cut by 3 bases, the J end by 7 bases, with 21 bases between. The CDR3 runs 16 residues. CDR1 is MGHRA and CDR2 is YSYEKL in the germline V gene. The CDR3 loop is CASSHLKIPGGGTQYF. The CDR3 DNA reads TGCGCCAGCAGCCACCTAAAGATCCCGGGCGGAGGGACCCAGTACTTC.

The gene calls are TRBV19 and TRBJ2-2; D might be TRBD2 (7 bases). CDR3 length: 16 amino acids. Germline CDR1 is LNHDA and CDR2 is SQIVND (reference sequence). The V end was cut by 3 bases, the J end by 5 bases, with 16 bases between. Here the CDR3 DNA reads TGTGCCAGTAGTATGTCGGGGGGCGTCTTTACCGGGGAGCTGTTTTTT. Translation: CASSMSGGVFTGELFF.

On this clone: An end of the junction differs from the germline gene, which may be a read error. This rearrangement joins TRBV19 to TRBJ1-3; D remains ambiguous. The CDR3 contains 14 residues. Looked up from germline, CDR1 is LNHDA and CDR2 is SQIVND (reference sequence). In nucleotides, the CDR3 is TGTGCCAGTACCCTAGGGCTCTCTGGAAACACCGTATATTTT. It specifies CASTLGLSGNTVYF.

This chain links TRBV28 with TRBJ2-7; D remains unclear. The CDR3 covers 13 residues. The germline gives CDR1 MDHEN, CDR2 SYDVKM. V lost 3 bases to trimming and J lost 3 bases, with 9 bases between them. The CDR3 protein is CASSFHRNYEQYF. CDR3 DNA: TGTGCCAGCAGTTTCCACAGAAACTACGAGCAGTACTTC.

This chain joins TRBV5-1 and TRBJ2-1; 7 positions agree with TRBD1. The CDR3 consists of 16 residues. Germline V lookup: CDR1 SGHRS, CDR2 YFSETQ. With 4 bases clipped from V and 4 bases from J, the junction kept 11 bases outside the gene matches. The CDR3 sequence: CASSLSTGVGYNEQFF. In nucleotides, the CDR3 is TGCGCCAGCAGCCTATCTACAGGGGTCGGGTACAATGAGCAGTTCTTC.

A note on this clone: At the DNA level, this CDR3 is encoded by other sequences in the same sample as well. J is TRBJ2-7 and V is TRBV19; D is unclear. Germline V gene sequence: CDR1 LNHDA, CDR2 SQIVND (reference sequence). The CDR3 covers 14 residues. V lost 1 base and J 0 bases, leaving 7 bases between the germline ends. The CDR3 sequence: CASSIGLSSYEQYF. Written as DNA, the CDR3 is TGTGCCAGTAGTATAGGACTGAGCTCCTACGAGCAGTACTTC.

The chain recombines TRBV9 with TRBJ2-1; D gene ambiguous. The CDR3 spans 16 residues. The germline V and J ends were trimmed by 3 bases and 2 bases, with 15 bases remaining between them. CDR1 and CDR2 from the germline V gene are SGDLS and YYNGEE. CDR3 residues: CASSAELLPAYNEQFF. The CDR3 nucleotides read TGTGCCAGCAGCGCAGAACTGTTACCCGCCTACAATGAGCAGTTCTTC.

The chain combines TRBV27 with TRBJ2-7, with D possibly TRBD2 on 6 matching bases. Deletions cut 5 bases from V and 6 bases from J, with 14 bases between. CDR3 length equals 13 residues. Germline lookup yields CDR1 MNHEY and CDR2 SMNVEV (reference sequence). The CDR3 here is CASSIGGPGEQYF. The CDR3 DNA reads TGTGCCAGCAGTATTGGAGGGCCGGGCGAGCAGTACTTC.

The J gene is TRBJ2-7, the V gene TRBV10-3; TRBD2 matches 11 bases. Losses at the gene ends were 10 bases for V and 4 bases for J; bases not matched to a gene: 12. Germline loops: CDR1 ENHRY, CDR2 SYGVKD. The CDR3 is 15 amino acids. The CDR3 region is CATRPPGLAEYEQYF. The CDR3 nucleotides read TGTGCCACGCGTCCGCCGGGACTAGCGGAATACGAGCAGTACTTC.

Of note for this clone: Other DNA sequences of this sample code for an identical CDR3. The rearrangement links TRBV11-2 to TRBJ1-1; D is perhaps TRBD1 (5 bases). V was clipped by 4 bases and J by 5 bases, with 8 bases between them. CDR1 and CDR2 from the germline V gene are SGHAT and FQNNGV. The CDR3 consists of 12 residues. Here the CDR3 reads CASSSGRTEAFF. CDR3 DNA: TGTGCCAGCAGCTCGGGACGTACTGAAGCTTTCTTT. Drawing the rest from reference TRBV11-2 and TRBJ1-1, the complete variable domain is EAGVAQSPRYKIIEKRQSVAFWCNPISGHATLYWYQQILGQGPKLLIQFQNNGVVDDSQLPKDRFSAERLKGVDSTLKIQPAKLEDSAVYLCASSSGRTEAFFGQGTRLTVV.

The rearrangement links TRBV19 to TRBJ2-6; D may correspond to TRBD1 or TRBD2 (5 bases each). The V end lost 5 bases, the J end lost 0 bases, and 11 bases lay between the germline ends. Germline V CDR1 and CDR2: LNHDA, SQIVND (reference sequence). The CDR3 is made up of 16 amino acids. CDR3 DNA: TGTGCCAGTAGTCGGGACCGGAACTCTGGGGCCAACGTCCTGACTTTC. Translating it yields CASSRDRNSGANVLTF.

The chain couples TRBV27 to TRBJ2-7, with 11 positions matching TRBD2. The CDR3 runs 16 residues. Germline CDR1 reads MNHEY; CDR2 reads SMNVEV (reference sequence). Trimming removed 5 bases from V and 5 bases from J; junction bases left unmatched: 11. The chain's CDR3 is CASSPRTSGRGHEQYF. The DNA of the CDR3 is TGTGCCAGCAGTCCGAGAACTAGCGGGAGAGGACACGAGCAGTACTTC.

In the case of this clone: At the DNA level, this CDR3 is encoded by other sequences in the same sample as well. The rearrangement uses TRBV7-2 and TRBJ2-1; D gene unclear. The length of the CDR3 is 13 residues. The germline V gene has CDR1 SGHTA and CDR2 FQGNSA. Deletions cut 5 bases from V and 2 bases from J, with 7 bases between. CDR3 sequence: CASSLPPYNEQFF. As DNA, the CDR3 is TGTGCCAGCAGCCTACCCCCCTACAATGAGCAGTTCTTC.

The V and J genes are TRBV14 and TRBJ2-1; 7 positions match TRBD1. Looked up from germline, CDR1 is SGHDN and CDR2 is FVKESK. This CDR3 contains 16 residues. Unmatched junction bases numbered 8, after V lost 4 bases and J lost 2 bases. The CDR3 protein is CASSPRTGNPYNEQFF. CDR3 in DNA: TGTGCCAGCAGCCCCCGGACAGGTAACCCCTACAATGAGCAGTTCTTC.

The V gene is TRBV4-1, the J gene TRBJ2-7, with 14 bases identical to TRBD2. The V and J ends lost 0 bases and 2 bases, in that order; junction bases with no gene match: 3. Per the germline V gene, CDR1 is MGHRA and CDR2 is YSYEKL. This CDR3 region has 17 residues. The CDR3 DNA follows: TGCGCCAGCAGCCAAGATTCGGGACTAGCGGGGGCCTACGAGCAGTACTTC. It codes for CASSQDSGLAGAYEQYF.

This chain connects TRBV4-3 to TRBJ2-1; the D gene is possibly TRBD2 (6 bases). The germline V and J ends were trimmed by 3 bases and 9 bases, with 15 bases remaining between them. CDR1 and CDR2 from the germline V gene are LGHNA and YSLEER. The CDR3 sequence is 14 residues long. For the CDR3, the DNA is TGCGCCAGCAGCCAGGGACTCTCTTCACTTGAGCAGTTCTTC. This sequence encodes CASSQGLSSLEQFF.

The chain links TRBV7-6 to TRBJ2-7; tentatively, D is TRBD1 (6 bases). The CDR3 totals 16 residues. The germline gives CDR1 SGHVS, CDR2 FNYEAQ. The ends were cut back, 0 bases at V and 0 bases at J, with 12 bases in the middle. The CDR3, as DNA: TGTGCCAGCAGCTTAGCGAGCGGACAGAGCTCCTACGAGCAGTACTTC. It yields the protein CASSLASGQSSYEQYF. The full variable domain, rest sourced from reference TRBV7-6 and TRBJ2-7, is GAGVSQSPRYKVTKRGQDVALRCDPISGHVSLYWYRQALGQGPEFLTYFNYEAQQDKSGLPNDRFSAERPEGSISTLTIQRTEQRDSAMYRCASSLASGQSSYEQYFGPGTRLTVT.

The chain couples TRBV11-3 to TRBJ1-1; D gene uncertain. The CDR3 contains 15 residues. Deletions cut 2 bases from V and 7 bases from J, with 17 bases between. The germline V gene encodes CDR1 SGHNT and CDR2 YENEEA. The CDR3 coding sequence is TGTGCCAGCAGCTTACTTAGATCCCGGGCCGGTGAAGCTTTCTTT. Its protein is CASSLLRSRAGEAFF.

This clone has just one count. This specimen includes other DNA sequences encoding the same CDR3. This chain links TRBV27 with TRBJ2-3; no firm D call. The V gene lost 0 bases and the J gene lost 0 bases, with 1 base spanning the gap. There are 13 residues in the CDR3. In germline, CDR1 is MNHEY, CDR2 SMNVEV (reference sequence). The CDR3 spells CASSLSSTDTQYF. For the CDR3, the DNA is TGTGCCAGCAGTTTATCCAGCACAGATACGCAGTATTTT.

The CDR3 region is CASSGDRLNTGELFF. The CDR3 DNA reads as TGCGCCAGCAGTGGGGACAGGCTAAACACCGGGGAGCTGTTTTTT. The chain carries TRBV10-1 and TRBJ2-2, with 8 bases lining up with TRBD1. This CDR3 has 15 amino acids. Germline V lookup: CDR1 WNHNN, CDR2 SYGVQD (reference sequence). V shed 4 bases, J shed 2 bases, and the junction held 3 bases outside the gene matches.

The rearrangement joins TRBV11-2 to TRBJ2-5; maybe TRBD1 (5 bases). Germline CDR1 and CDR2: SGHAT and FQNNGV. Trimming left V 1 base short and J 2 bases short, with 17 bases between. The CDR3 runs 17 residues. The CDR3 region has the DNA TGTGCCAGCAGCTTAGGAATATTACGGACACAACAAGAGACCCAGTACTTC. This sequence encodes CASSLGILRTQQETQYF.